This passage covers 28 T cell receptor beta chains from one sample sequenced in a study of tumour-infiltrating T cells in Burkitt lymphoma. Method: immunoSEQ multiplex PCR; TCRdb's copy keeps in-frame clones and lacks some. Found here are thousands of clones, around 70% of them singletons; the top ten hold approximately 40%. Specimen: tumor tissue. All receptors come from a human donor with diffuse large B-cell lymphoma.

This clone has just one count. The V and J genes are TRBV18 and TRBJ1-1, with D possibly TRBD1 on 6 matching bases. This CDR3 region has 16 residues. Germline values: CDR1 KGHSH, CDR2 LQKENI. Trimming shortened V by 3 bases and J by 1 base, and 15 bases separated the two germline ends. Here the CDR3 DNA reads TGTGCCAGCTCACCCACCTTCGGACAGCCGAACACTGAAGCTTTCTTT. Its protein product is CASSPTFGQPNTEAFF.

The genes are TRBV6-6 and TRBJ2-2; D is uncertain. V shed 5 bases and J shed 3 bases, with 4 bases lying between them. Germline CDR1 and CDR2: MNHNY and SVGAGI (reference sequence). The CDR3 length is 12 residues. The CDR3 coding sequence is TGTGCCAGCAGTCCAGACACCGGGGAGCTGTTTTTT. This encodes CASSPDTGELFF.

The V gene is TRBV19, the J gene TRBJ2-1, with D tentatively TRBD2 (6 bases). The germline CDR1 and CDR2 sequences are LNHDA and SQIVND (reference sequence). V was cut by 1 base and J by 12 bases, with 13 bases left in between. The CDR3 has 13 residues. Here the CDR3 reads CASSIVGGITQFF. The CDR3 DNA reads TGTGCCAGTAGTATAGTGGGCGGGATAACGCAGTTCTTC.

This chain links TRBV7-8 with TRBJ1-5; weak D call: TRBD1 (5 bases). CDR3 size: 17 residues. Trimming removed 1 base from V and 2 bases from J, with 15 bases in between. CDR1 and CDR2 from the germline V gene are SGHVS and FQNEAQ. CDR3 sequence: CASSLVGGAGGNQPQHF. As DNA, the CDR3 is TGTGCCAGCAGCTTAGTAGGAGGGGCTGGTGGCAATCAGCCCCAGCATTTT.

The CDR3 DNA sequence: TGTGCCGTAAAAGGGACAGGGCCTGGCTACACCTTC. Protein product: CAVKGTGPGYTF. This chain joins TRBV10-3 and TRBJ1-2, with 9 bases aligning to TRBD1. Per germline, CDR1 ENHRY and CDR2 SYGVKD. V was pared by 11 bases and J by 7 bases, with 8 bases of the junction left unmatched. The CDR3 covers 12 residues.

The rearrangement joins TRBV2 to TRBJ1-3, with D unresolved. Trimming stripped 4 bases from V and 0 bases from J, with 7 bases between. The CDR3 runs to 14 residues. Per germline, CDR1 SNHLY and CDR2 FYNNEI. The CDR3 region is CASSVHSSGNTIYF. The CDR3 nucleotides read TGTGCCAGCAGTGTTCACAGCTCTGGAAACACCATATATTTT.

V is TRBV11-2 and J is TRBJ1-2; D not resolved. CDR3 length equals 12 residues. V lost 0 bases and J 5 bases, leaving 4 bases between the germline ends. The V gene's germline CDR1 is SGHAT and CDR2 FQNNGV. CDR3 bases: TGTGCCAGCAGCTTAGAAGGGTATGGCTACACCTTC. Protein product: CASSLEGYGYTF.

The CDR3 loop is CASSRSGGRDPKQYF. The CDR3 DNA reads TGTGCCAGCTCACGAAGCGGGGGCCGAGACCCGAAGCAGTACTTC. The chain has TRBV18 and TRBJ2-7; 8 bases align to TRBD2. Germline CDR1 is KGHSH and CDR2 is LQKENI. Germline trimming cut 4 bases from V and 8 bases from J; bases unmatched to any gene: 13. The CDR3 has 15 residues.

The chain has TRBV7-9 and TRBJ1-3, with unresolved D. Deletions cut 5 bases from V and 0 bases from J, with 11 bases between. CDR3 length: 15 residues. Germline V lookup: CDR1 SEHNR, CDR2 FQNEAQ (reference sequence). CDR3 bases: TGTGCCAGCAGCCCGGACGGACTCTCTGGAAACACCATATATTTT. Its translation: CASSPDGLSGNTIYF.

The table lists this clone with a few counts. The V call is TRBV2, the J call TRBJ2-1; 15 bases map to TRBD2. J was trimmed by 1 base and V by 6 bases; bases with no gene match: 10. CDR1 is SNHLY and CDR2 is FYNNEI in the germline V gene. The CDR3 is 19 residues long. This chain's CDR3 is CASSDPGLAGGTSYNEQFF. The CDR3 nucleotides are TGTGCCAGCAGCGACCCGGGACTAGCGGGGGGAACATCCTACAATGAGCAGTTCTTC.

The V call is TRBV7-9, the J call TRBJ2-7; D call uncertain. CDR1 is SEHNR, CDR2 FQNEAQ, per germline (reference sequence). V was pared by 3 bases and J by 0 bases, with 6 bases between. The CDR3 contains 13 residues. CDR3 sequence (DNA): TGTGCCAGCAGCTTTGCAGCCTCCTACGAGCAGTACTTC. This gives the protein CASSFAASYEQYF.

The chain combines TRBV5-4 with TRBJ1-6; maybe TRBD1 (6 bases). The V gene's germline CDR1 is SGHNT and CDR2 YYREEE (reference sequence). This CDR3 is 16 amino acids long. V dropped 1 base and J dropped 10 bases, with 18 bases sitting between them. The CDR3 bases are TGTGCCAGCAGCTTGCCCCTACAGGGAAGCAAGTCACCCCTCCACTTT. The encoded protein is CASSLPLQGSKSPLHF.

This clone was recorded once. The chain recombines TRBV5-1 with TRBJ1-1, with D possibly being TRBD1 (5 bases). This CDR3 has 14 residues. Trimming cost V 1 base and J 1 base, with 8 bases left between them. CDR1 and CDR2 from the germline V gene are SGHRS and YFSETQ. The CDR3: CASSLSGENTEAFF. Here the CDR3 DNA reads TGCGCCAGCAGCTTGTCGGGGGAGAACACTGAAGCTTTCTTT.

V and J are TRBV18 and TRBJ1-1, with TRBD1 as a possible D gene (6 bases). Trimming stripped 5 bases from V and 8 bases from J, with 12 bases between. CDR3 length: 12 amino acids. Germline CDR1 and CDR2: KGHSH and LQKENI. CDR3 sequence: CASSTIQGEAFF. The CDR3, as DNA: TGTGCCAGCTCAACCATCCAGGGGGAAGCTTTCTTT.

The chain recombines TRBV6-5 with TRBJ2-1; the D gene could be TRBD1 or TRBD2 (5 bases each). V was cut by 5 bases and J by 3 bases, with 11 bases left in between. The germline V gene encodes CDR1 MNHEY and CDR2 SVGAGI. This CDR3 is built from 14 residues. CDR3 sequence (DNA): TGTGCCAGCAGTCGGGACGGTAACTACAATGAGCAGTTCTTC. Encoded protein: CASSRDGNYNEQFF.

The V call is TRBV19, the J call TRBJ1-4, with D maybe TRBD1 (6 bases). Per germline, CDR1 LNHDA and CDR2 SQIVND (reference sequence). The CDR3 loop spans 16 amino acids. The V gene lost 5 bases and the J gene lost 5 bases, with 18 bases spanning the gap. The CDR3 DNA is TGTGCCAGTAGTCTTAGGGGGGACCTCTCAAATGAAAAACTGTTTTTT. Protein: CASSLRGDLSNEKLFF.

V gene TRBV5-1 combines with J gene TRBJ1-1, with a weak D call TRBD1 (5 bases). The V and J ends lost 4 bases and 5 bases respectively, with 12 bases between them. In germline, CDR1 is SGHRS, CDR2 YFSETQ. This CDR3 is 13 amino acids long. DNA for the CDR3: TGCGCCAGCAGCCCTTGGGAGGGGACTGAAGCTTTCTTT. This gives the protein CASSPWEGTEAFF.

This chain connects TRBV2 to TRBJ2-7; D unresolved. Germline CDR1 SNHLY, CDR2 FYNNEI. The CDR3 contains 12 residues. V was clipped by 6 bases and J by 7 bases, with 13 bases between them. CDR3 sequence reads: CASRAKEGEQYF. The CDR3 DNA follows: TGTGCCAGCAGAGCCAAGGAAGGGGAGCAGTACTTC.

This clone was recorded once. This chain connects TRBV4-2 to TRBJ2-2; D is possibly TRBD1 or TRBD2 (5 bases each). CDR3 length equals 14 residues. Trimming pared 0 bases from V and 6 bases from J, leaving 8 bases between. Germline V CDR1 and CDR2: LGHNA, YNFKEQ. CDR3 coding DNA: TGTGCCAGCAGCCAAGAGGGGGTAGCCGGGGAGCTGTTTTTT. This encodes CASSQEGVAGELFF.

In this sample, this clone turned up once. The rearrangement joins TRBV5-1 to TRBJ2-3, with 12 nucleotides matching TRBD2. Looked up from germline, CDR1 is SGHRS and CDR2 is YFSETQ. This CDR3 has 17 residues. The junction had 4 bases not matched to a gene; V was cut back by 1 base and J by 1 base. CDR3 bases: TGCGCCAGCAGCTTGTTCCCTAGCGGGGGGGGCACAGATACGCAGTATTTT. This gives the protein CASSLFPSGGGTDTQYF. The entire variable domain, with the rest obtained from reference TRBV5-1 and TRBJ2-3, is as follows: KAGVTQTPRYLIKTRGQQVTLSCSPISGHRSVSWYQQTPGQGLQFLFEYFSETQRNKGNFPGRFSGRQFSNSRSEMNVSTLELGDSALYLCASSLFPSGGGTDTQYFGPGTRLTVL.

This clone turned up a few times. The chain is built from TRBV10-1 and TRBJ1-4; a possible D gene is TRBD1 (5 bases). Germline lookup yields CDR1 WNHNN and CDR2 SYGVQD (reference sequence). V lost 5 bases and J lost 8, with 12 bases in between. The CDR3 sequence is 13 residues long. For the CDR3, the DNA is TGCGCCAGCAGTAGGGGCCTCGGGGAAAAACTGTTTTTT. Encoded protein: CASSRGLGEKLFF.

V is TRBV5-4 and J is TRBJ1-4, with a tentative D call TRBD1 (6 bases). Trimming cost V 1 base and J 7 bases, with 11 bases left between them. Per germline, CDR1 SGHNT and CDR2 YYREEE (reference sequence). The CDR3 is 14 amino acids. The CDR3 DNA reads TGTGCCAGCAGCTTGACAGGGAGGGGTGAAAAACTGTTTTTT. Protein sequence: CASSLTGRGEKLFF. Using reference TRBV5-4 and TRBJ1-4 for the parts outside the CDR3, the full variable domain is ETGVTQSPTHLIKTRGQQVTLRCSSQSGHNTVSWYQQALGQGPQFIFQYYREEENGRGNFPPRFSGLQFPNYSSELNVNALELDDSALYLCASSLTGRGEKLFFGSGTQLSVL.

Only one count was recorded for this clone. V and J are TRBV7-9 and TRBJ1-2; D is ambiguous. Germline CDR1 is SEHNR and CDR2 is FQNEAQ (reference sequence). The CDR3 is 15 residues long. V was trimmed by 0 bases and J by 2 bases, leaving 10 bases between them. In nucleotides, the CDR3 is TGTGCCAGCAGCTTAGCCCGTAGTGAAAACTATGGCTACACCTTC. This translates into CASSLARSENYGYTF.

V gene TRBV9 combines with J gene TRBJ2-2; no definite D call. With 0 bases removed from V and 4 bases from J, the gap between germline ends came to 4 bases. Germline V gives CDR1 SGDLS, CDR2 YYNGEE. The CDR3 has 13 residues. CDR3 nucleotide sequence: TGTGCCAGCAGCGTAGTGAGCACCGGGGAGCTGTTTTTT. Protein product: CASSVVSTGELFF.

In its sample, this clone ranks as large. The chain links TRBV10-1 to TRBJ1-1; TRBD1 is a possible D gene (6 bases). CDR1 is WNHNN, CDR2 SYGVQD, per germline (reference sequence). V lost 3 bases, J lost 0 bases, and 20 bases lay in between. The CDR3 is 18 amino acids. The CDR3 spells CASSESPETRGVNTEAFF. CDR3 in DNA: TGCGCCAGCAGTGAATCGCCCGAGACCAGGGGAGTGAACACTGAAGCTTTCTTT.

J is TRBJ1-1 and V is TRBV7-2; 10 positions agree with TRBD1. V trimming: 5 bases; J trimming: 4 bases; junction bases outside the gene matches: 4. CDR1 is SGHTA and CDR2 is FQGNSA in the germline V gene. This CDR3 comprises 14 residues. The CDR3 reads CASSPGQGFTEAFF. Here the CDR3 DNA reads TGTGCCAGCAGCCCGGGACAGGGGTTCACTGAAGCTTTCTTT.

The CDR3 nucleotides read TGTGCCAGTAGTAGGGGGACAGGGTGGGATCAGCCCCAGCATTTT. Amino acid sequence: CASSRGTGWDQPQHF. The V call is TRBV19, the J call TRBJ1-5, with TRBD1 matching 9 bases. The CDR3 totals 15 residues. Germline trimming cut 4 bases from V and 5 bases from J; bases unmatched to any gene: 6. Germline values: CDR1 LNHDA, CDR2 SQIVND (reference sequence).

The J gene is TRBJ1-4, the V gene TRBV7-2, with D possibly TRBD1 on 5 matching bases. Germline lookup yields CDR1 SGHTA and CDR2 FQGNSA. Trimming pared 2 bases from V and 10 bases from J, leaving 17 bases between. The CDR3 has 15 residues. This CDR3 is CASSLMGQGQGKLFF. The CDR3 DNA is TGTGCCAGCAGCTTAATGGGGCAGGGCCAAGGAAAACTGTTTTTT.